This is a list of T cell receptor beta chains from one sample in a study of T cells in localized non-small cell lung cancer. Assay: immunoSEQ multiplex PCR; the TCRdb copy retains only in-frame clones and omits some. The top ten clones hold 20% of a sample with about 3,000 clones, approximately 30% of them seen once. The sequenced sample was normal lung tissue next to the tumor, obtained before any cancer treatment. The receptor set was obtained from a female donor of 60 years or more with stage I squamous cell lung carcinoma. Both conserved end residues are part of each CDR3. D genes are given only for firm matches. Size tells how often a clone was seen (once, few, many) or the class of an expanded clone, and some rows leave it out.

D gene	J gene	V gene	clone size	CDR3 DNA	CDR3 protein
.	TRBJ2-5	TRBV10-2	.	TGCGCCAGCAGTGACCAGAATGGAGGCCAAGAGACCCAGTACTTC	CASSDQNGGQETQYF
.	TRBJ1-1	TRBV29-1	.	TGCAGCGTCCTTAACCCCACTAACGACGGGAGATATGAAGCTTTCTTT	CSVLNPTNDGRYEAFF
.	TRBJ1-2	TRBV19	.	TGTGCCAGTAGTAGATGGGGCTCCAAGGGCGGCTACACCTTC	CASSRWGSKGGYTF
.	TRBJ2-1	TRBV28	.	TGTGCCAGCAGTTTAGCACAGACCTACAATGAGCAGTTCTTC	CASSLAQTYNEQFF
.	TRBJ1-4	TRBV11-3	few	TGTGCCAGCAGCTTGGAGGGCAGGGTTTTTGAAAAACTGTTTTTT	CASSLEGRVFEKLFF
.	TRBJ2-1	TRBV9	few	TGTGCCAGCAGTCCTCACCGAAATGAGCAGTTCTTC	CASSPHRNEQFF
TRBD2	TRBJ2-3	TRBV6-8	few	TGTGCCAGCAGTTCTAGCGGGAGTCCCACAGATACGCAGTATTTT	CASSSSGSPTDTQYF
.	TRBJ1-3	TRBV28	few	TGTGCCAGCAGTTCCAGTAGCTCTGGAAACACCATATATTTT	CASSSSSSGNTIYF
TRBD2	TRBJ2-1	TRBV6-1	large	TGTGCCAGCAGTGAAGTATTGACTAGCTCCAATGAGCAGTTCTTC	CASSEVLTSSNEQFF
TRBD1	TRBJ2-1	TRBV19	.	TGTGCCAGTAGTATAAGGGCCGGGACAGGGGCCTACAATGAGCAGTTCTTC	CASSIRAGTGAYNEQFF
TRBD1	TRBJ1-1	TRBV6-8	medium-sized	TGTGCCAGCAGTGACCGACAGGGTCTAGATGAAGCTTTCTTT	CASSDRQGLDEAFF
.	TRBJ2-7	TRBV6-8	few	TGTGCCAGCAGTTACTCGAGAGGCTACGAGCAGTACTTC	CASSYSRGYEQYF
.	TRBJ1-5	TRBV18	.	TGTGCCAGCTCACCAGGGGGCGACCAGCCCCAGCATTTT	CASSPGGDQPQHF
.	TRBJ1-4	TRBV18	.	TGTGCCAGCTCACTTTATACTGCAACTAATGAAAAACTGTTTTTT	CASSLYTATNEKLFF
TRBD2	TRBJ2-7	TRBV28	.	TGTGCCAGCAGTTTATCGAGCGGGAGGGTCTACGAGCAGTACTTC	CASSLSSGRVYEQYF
.	TRBJ1-2	TRBV11-3	.	TGTGCCAGCAGCTTGGCCTCGGGGCTCCGGTATGGCTACACCTTC	CASSLASGLRYGYTF
.	TRBJ2-1	TRBV9	.	TGTGCCAGCAACGAACGGGCCCATGAGCAGTTCTTC	CASNERAHEQFF
.	TRBJ2-2	TRBV4-1	few	TGCGCCAGCAGCCAAGATCCCACTCCTGGGTCCGGGGAGCTGTTTTTT	CASSQDPTPGSGELFF
.	TRBJ2-3	TRBV11-3	.	TGTGCCAGCAGCTTGGACTCTTTCCCAGATACGCAGTATTTT	CASSLDSFPDTQYF
TRBD1	TRBJ2-7	TRBV14	.	TGTGCCAGCAGCCAGAGGGGGCGCCCTGGCGAGCAGTACTTC	CASSQRGRPGEQYF
.	TRBJ2-1	TRBV4-1	.	TGCGCCAGCAGCCAAGACGGAGGGACCTACAATGAGCAGTTCTTC	CASSQDGGTYNEQFF
.	TRBJ1-1	TRBV15	few	TGTGCCACCAGCAGAACTACAGATAACACTGAAGCTTTCTTT	CATSRTTDNTEAFF
.	TRBJ1-1	TRBV6-8	.	TGTGCCATCTCACAGTTCGACAACACTGAAGCTTTCTTT	CAISQFDNTEAFF
.	TRBJ2-2	TRBV28	few	TGTGCCAGCAGTACAAGGACCGGGGAGCTGTTTTTT	CASSTRTGELFF
.	TRBJ1-2	TRBV2	few	TGTGCCAGCAGTGAAGCGCCCTTATATGGCTACACCTTC	CASSEAPLYGYTF
.	TRBJ1-3	TRBV6-8	.	TGTGCCATTTCCACCAGGGGTTTCTTGGGTAACACCATATATTTT	CAISTRGFLGNTIYF
TRBD2	TRBJ2-7	TRBV5-1	.	TGCGCCAGCAGCCCGGGACTAGCGGGGCTTTGGGAGCAGTACTTC	CASSPGLAGLWEQYF
TRBD2	TRBJ2-2	TRBV11-3	few	TGTGCCAGCAGTCTCTTACGGGACTACCTACACACCGGGGAGCTGTTTTTT	CASSLLRDYLHTGELFF
TRBD2	TRBJ2-2	TRBV30	few	TGTGCCTGGATTTCGGGGACTAGTAGGTCAACCGGGGAGCTGTTTTTT	CAWISGTSRSTGELFF
.	TRBJ1-1	TRBV9	.	TGTGCCAGCAGTGAAGCGCTTGGGGTGGCCACTGAAGCTTTCTTT	CASSEALGVATEAFF
TRBD1	TRBJ2-7	TRBV11-3	.	TGTGCCAGCAGCTTAGGACAGGGTTGGACTCGGAACGAGCAGTACTTC	CASSLGQGWTRNEQYF
TRBD1	TRBJ1-3	TRBV28	.	TGTGCCAGCAGTTCGACAGGGTCAGCAGGAAACACCATATATTTT	CASSSTGSAGNTIYF
.	TRBJ1-2	TRBV18	few	TGTGCCAGCTCACCGGCCGCTCGTAACTATGGCTACACCTTC	CASSPAARNYGYTF
TRBD2	TRBJ2-1	TRBV18	.	TGTGCCAGCTCCCGTTACGGGACTAGCGGGAGGCACAATGAGCAGTTCTTC	CASSRYGTSGRHNEQFF
.	TRBJ1-3	TRBV18	.	TGTGCCAGCTCACCTGATCAAGCGGGAAACACCATATATTTT	CASSPDQAGNTIYF
TRBD1	TRBJ1-3	TRBV5-1	.	TGCGCCAGCAGCTTGGCCGGTAACAGGGGGACTGGAAACACCATATATTTT	CASSLAGNRGTGNTIYF
.	TRBJ1-1	TRBV6-8	large	TGTGCCAGCAGTTCAGCAATCAACTTACAGGACACTGAAGCTTTCTTT	CASSSAINLQDTEAFF
.	TRBJ2-5	TRBV11-3	few	TGTGCCAGCAGCCCGAGGGGAGATGGTAAAGAGACCCAGTACTTC	CASSPRGDGKETQYF
TRBD2	TRBJ2-1	TRBV19	.	TGTGCCAGTATGGGAAGGGGACTAGGGGCTTTTAGAGAAGAGCAGTTCTTC	CASMGRGLGAFREEQFF
TRBD2	TRBJ2-1	TRBV18	.	TGTGCCAGCCTCAGCGGGAGCTCCTACAATGAGCAGTTCTTC	CASLSGSSYNEQFF
TRBD2	TRBJ2-7	TRBV11-3	few	TGTGCCAGCAGCCAATTGGGACTAGCATCCCACGAGCAGTACTTC	CASSQLGLASHEQYF
.	TRBJ1-4	TRBV28	medium-sized	TGTGCCAGCAGTTCGATCGACAGGTCTAATGAAAAACTGTTTTTT	CASSSIDRSNEKLFF
TRBD1	TRBJ1-4	TRBV28	.	TGTGCCAGCAGCTTATACAGGGGAGGTGAAAAACTGTTTTTT	CASSLYRGGEKLFF
.	TRBJ2-5	TRBV28	few	TGTGCCAGCAGTTTAGGGCCCAGGGGGTTTAAGCGGGAGTGGTGGGAAGAGACCCAGTACTTC	CASSLGPRGFKREWWEETQYF
TRBD2	TRBJ2-7	TRBV11-3	.	TGTGCCAGCAGCCGGACTAGCGGACTTTACGAGCAGTACTTC	CASSRTSGLYEQYF
.	TRBJ2-7	TRBV11-3	.	TGTGCCAGCAGCCCTCCTTTCGGAGCGGGTTCCTACGAGCAGTACTTC	CASSPPFGAGSYEQYF
.	TRBJ1-4	TRBV28	few	TGTGCCAGCAGGGTCTTCAGAGGGGTAACTAATGAAAAACTGTTTTTT	CASRVFRGVTNEKLFF
TRBD1	TRBJ1-2	TRBV6-8	.	TGTGCCAGCAGTGGGACAGGGGGCACTGGCTACACCTTC	CASSGTGGTGYTF
.	TRBJ2-7	TRBV19	few	TGTGCCAGTAGTATGCCCAGGGGATACGAGCAGTACTTC	CASSMPRGYEQYF
.	TRBJ2-7	TRBV11-3	medium-sized	TGTGCCAGCAGCTCCCTGCCCCAGGGTGGCTCCTACGAGCAGTACTTC	CASSSLPQGGSYEQYF
TRBD1	TRBJ1-1	TRBV9	few	TGTGCCAGCAGTGACGGACAGGTGGCCACTGAAGCTTTCTTT	CASSDGQVATEAFF